This TCR beta chain is drawn from a study of T cells after yellow fever vaccination. Via MiXCR, TCRdb re-called the 5' RACE reads, giving one row per CDR3 protein. The sample lists 620,000 or so distinct CDR3 sequences, roughly an eighth occurring once. This clonotype was observed a few times. The CDR3 sequence is 16 residues long. The receptor was isolated from a man younger than 45 who received the YFV17D yellow fever vaccine. This chain uses TRBV21-1 with TRBJ2-7; the DNA was not used to check the table's D call, TRBD1. TRBV21-1 constitutes a pseudogene. The sequencing used PBMCs, collected on the day of the yellow fever booster vaccination. The CDR3 reads CASSTGQSVSSYEQYF. Here the CDR3 DNA reads TGTGCCAGCAGCACCGGACAATCTGTGAGCTCCTACGAGCAGTACTTC.